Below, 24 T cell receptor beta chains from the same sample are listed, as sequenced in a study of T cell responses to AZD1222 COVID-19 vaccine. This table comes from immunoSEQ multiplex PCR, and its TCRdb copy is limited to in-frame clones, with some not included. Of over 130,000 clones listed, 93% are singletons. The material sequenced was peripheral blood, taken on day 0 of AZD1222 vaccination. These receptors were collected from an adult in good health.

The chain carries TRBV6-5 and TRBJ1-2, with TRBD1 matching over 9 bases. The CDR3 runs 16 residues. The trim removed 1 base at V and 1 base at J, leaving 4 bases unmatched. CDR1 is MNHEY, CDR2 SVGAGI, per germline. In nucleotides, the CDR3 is TGTGCCAGCAGTTACTGGGACAGGGACTTTAACTATGGCTACACCTTC. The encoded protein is CASSYWDRDFNYGYTF.

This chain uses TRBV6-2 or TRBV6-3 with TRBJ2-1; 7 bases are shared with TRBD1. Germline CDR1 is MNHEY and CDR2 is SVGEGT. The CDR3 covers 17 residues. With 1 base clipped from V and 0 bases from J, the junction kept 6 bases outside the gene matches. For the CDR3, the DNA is TGTGCCAGCAGTTACTGGAAGGGGGCGAGCTCCTACAATGAGCAGTTCTTC. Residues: CASSYWKGASSYNEQFF.

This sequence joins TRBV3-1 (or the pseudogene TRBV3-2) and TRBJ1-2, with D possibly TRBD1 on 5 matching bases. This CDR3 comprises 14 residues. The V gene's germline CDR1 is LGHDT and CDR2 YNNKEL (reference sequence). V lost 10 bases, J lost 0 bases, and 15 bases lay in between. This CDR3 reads CATGHRGANYGYTF. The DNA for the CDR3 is TGTGCCACTGGACATCGGGGGGCTAACTATGGCTACACCTTC.

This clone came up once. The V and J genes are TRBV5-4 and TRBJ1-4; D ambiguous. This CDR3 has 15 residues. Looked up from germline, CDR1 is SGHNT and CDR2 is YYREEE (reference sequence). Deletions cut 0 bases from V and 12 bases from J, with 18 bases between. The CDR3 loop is CASSLAGRRDDELFF. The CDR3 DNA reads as TGTGCCAGCAGCTTGGCCGGTCGGCGGGATGACGAACTGTTTTTT.

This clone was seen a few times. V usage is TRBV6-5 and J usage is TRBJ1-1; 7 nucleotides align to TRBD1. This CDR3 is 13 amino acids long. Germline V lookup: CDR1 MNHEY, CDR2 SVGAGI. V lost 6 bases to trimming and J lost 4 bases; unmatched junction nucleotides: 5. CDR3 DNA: TGTGCCAGCAGAGACAGGGCCGCCACTGAAGCTTTCTTT. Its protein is CASRDRAATEAFF.

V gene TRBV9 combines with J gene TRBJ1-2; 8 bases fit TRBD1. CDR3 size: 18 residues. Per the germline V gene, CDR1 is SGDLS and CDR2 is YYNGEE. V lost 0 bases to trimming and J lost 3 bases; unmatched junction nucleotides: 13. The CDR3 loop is CASSVDTRTGFPYYGYTF. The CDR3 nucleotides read TGTGCCAGCAGCGTAGATACGCGGACAGGGTTTCCTTACTATGGCTACACCTTC.

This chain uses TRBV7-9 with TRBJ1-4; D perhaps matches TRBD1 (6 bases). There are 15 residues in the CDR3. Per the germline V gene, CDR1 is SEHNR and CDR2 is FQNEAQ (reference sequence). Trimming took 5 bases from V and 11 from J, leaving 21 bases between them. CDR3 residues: CASSPGGGGVEKLFF. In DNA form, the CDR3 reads TGTGCCAGCAGCCCAGGAGGAGGGGGGGTTGAGAAACTGTTTTTT.

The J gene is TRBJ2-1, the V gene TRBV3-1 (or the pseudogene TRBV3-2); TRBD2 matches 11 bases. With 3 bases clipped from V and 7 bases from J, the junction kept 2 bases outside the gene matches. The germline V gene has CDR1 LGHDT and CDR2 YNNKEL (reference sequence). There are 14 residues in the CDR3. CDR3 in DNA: TGTGCCAGCAGCCATAGCGGGAGGGGTAATGAGCAGTTCTTC. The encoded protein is CASSHSGRGNEQFF.

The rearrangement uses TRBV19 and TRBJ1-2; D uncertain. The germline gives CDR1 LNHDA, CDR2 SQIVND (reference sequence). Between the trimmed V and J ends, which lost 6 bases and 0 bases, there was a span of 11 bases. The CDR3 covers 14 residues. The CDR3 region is CASSPGSTNYGYTF. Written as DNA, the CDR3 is TGTGCCAGTAGCCCGGGCAGTACTAACTATGGCTACACCTTC.

This chain's CDR3 is CASSLAGDLGSQPQHF. The CDR3 bases are TGTGCCAGCAGCTTAGCCGGGGACCTAGGGTCTCAGCCCCAGCATTTT. The chain joins TRBV7-2 to TRBJ1-5, with D maybe TRBD1 (5 bases). Germline assignment: CDR1 SGHTA and CDR2 FQGNSA. CDR3 length equals 16 residues. The V end lost 0 bases, the J end lost 6 bases, and 15 bases lay between the germline ends.

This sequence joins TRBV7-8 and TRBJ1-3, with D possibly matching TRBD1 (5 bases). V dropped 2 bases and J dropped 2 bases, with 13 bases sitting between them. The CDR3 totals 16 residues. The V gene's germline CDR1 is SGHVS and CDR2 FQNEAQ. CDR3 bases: TGTGCCAGCAGCTTAAGTCAGGGTTCGGCTGGAAACACCATATATTTT. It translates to CASSLSQGSAGNTIYF.

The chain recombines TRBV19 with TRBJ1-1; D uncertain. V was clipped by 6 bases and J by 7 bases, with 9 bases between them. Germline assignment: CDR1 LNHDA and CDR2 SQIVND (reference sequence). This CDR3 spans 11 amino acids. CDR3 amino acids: CASRVWVEAFF. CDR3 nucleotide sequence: TGTGCCAGTAGGGTCTGGGTTGAAGCTTTCTTT.

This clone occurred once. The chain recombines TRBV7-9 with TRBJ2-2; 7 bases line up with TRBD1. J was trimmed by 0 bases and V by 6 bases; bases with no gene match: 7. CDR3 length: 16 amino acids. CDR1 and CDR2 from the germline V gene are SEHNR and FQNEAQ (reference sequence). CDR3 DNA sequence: TGTGCCAGCAGGAAGATAACAGGGGCGAACACCGGGGAGCTGTTTTTT. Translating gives CASRKITGANTGELFF.

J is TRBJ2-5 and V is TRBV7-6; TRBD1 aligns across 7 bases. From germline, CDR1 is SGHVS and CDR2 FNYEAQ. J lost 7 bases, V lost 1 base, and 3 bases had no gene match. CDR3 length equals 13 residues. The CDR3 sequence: CASSLEAGGTQYF. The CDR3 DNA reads TGTGCCAGCAGCTTAGAGGCAGGGGGGACCCAGTACTTC.

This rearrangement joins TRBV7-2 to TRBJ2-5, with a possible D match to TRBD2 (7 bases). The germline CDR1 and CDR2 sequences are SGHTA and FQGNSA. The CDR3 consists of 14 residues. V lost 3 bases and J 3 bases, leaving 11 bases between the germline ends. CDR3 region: CASSLGGAKETQYF. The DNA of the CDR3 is TGTGCCAGCAGCTTGGGGGGGGCCAAAGAGACCCAGTACTTC.

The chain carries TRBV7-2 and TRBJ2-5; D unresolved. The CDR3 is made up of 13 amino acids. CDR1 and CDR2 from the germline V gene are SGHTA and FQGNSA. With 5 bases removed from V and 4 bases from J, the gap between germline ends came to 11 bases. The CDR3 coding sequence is TGTGCCAGCAGCCCCCGACTTCTAGAGACCCAGTACTTC. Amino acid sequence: CASSPRLLETQYF.

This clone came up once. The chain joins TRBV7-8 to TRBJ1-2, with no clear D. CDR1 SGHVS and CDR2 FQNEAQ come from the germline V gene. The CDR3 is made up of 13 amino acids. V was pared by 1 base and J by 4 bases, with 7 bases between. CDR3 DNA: TGTGCCAGCAGCTTAGAGGCCCCCTATGGCTACACCTTC. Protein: CASSLEAPYGYTF.

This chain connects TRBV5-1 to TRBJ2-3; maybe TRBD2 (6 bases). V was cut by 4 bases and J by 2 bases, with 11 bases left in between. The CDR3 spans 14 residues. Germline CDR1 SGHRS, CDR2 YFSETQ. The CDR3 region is CASSHGTVTDTQYF. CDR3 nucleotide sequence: TGCGCCAGCAGCCACGGGACTGTCACAGATACGCAGTATTTT.

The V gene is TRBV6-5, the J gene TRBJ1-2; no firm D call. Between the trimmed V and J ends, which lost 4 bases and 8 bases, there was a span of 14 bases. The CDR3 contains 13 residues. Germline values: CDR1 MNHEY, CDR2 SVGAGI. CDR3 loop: CASSLAAFDGYTF. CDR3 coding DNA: TGTGCCAGCAGTTTGGCGGCCTTTGACGGCTACACCTTC.

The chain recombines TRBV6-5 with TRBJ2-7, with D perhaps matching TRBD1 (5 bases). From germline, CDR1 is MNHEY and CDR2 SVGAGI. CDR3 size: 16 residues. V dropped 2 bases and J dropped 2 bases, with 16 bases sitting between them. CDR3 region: CASSYQVDSPAYEQYF. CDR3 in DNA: TGTGCCAGCAGTTACCAGGTCGACAGCCCTGCCTACGAGCAGTACTTC.

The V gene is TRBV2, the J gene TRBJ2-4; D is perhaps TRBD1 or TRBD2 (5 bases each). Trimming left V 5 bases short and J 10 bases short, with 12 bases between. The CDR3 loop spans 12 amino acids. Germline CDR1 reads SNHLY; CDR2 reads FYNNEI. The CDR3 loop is CASSPGPAIQYF. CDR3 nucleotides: TGTGCCAGCAGTCCGGGGCCGGCAATTCAGTACTTC.

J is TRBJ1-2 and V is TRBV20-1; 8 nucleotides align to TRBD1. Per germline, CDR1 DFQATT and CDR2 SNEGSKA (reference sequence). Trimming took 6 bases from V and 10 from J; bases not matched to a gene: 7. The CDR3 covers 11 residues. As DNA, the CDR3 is TGCAGTGCGCGGACAGGGATAGACTACACCTTC. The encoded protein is CSARTGIDYTF.

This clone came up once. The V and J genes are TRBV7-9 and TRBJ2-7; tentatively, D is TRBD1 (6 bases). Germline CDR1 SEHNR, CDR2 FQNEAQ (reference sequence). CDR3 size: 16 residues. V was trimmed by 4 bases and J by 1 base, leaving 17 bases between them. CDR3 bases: TGTGCCAGCAGCTCCTGGACAGCCCGGGGATCCTACGAGCAGTACTTC. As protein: CASSSWTARGSYEQYF.

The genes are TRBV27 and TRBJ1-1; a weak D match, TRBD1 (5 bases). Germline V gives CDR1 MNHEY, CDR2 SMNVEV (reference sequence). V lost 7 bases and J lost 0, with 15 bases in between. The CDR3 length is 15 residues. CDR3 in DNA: TGTGCCAGCACCACGACAGTTGGGATGAACACTGAAGCTTTCTTT. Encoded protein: CASTTTVGMNTEAFF.